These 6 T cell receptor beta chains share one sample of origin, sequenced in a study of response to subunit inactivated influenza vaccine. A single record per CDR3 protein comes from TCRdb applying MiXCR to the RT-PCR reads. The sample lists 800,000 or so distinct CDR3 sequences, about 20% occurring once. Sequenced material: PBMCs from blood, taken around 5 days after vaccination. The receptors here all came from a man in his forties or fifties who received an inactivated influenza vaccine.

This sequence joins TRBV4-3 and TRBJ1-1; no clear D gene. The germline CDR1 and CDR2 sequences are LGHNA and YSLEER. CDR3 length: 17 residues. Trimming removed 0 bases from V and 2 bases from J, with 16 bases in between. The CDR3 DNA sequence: TGCGCCAGCAGCCAAGACGTTCTGCGGGCTGCTAACACTGAAGCTTTCTTT. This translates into CASSQDVLRAANTEAFF.

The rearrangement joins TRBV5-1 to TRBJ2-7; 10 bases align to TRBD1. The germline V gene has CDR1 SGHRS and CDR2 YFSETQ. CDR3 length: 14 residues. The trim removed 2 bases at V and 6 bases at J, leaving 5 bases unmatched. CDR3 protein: CASSFVGQGGEQYF. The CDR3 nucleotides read TGCGCCAGCAGCTTCGTCGGACAGGGGGGCGAGCAGTACTTC. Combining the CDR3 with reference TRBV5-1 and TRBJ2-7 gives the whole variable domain KAGVTQTPRYLIKTRGQQVTLSCSPISGHRSVSWYQQTPGQGLQFLFEYFSETQRNKGNFPGRFSGRQFSNSRSEMNVSTLELGDSALYLCASSFVGQGGEQYFGPGTRLTVT.

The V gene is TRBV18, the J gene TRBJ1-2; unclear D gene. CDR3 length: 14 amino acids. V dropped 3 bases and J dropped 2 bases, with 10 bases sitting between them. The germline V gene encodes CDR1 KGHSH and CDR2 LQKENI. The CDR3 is CASSPGEGNYGYTF. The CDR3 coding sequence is TGTGCCAGCTCACCTGGAGAGGGAAACTATGGCTACACCTTC.

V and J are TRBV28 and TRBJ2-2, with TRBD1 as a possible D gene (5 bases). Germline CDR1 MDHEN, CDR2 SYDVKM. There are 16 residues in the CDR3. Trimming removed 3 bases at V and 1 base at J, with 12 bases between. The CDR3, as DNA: TGTGCCAGCAGTTTCAACAGGATCGGGAACACCGGGGAGCTGTTTTTT. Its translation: CASSFNRIGNTGELFF.

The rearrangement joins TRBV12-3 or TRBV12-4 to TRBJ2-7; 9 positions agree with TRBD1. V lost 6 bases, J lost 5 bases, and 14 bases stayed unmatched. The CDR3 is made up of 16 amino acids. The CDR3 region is CASRTTGQGGINEQYF. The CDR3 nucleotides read TGTGCCAGCAGAACCACGGGACAGGGCGGAATCAACGAGCAGTACTTC.

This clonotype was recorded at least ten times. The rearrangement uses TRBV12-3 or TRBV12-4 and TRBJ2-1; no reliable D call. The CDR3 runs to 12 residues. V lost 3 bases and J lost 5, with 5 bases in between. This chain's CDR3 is CASSFADNEQFF. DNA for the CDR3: TGTGCCAGCAGTTTTGCCGACAATGAGCAGTTCTTC.